Sequencing of this T cell receptor (beta chain) was carried out in a study of lymphopenia after photon versus proton radiotherapy. Sequenced by immunoSEQ multiplex PCR; TCRdb stores in-frame clones only, minus some. The sample lists about 14,000 clones, roughly four fifths occurring once. Study-level points and caveats: Relative stability marked proton patients; photon patients lost diversity and naive cells.

Details on this clone: What it recognizes is unknown.

Per germline, CDR1 SGHNT and CDR2 YENEEA. Trimming cost V 3 bases and J 5 bases, with 16 bases left between them. The CDR3 covers 15 residues. This sequence was found in a man between 50 and 59 years old with gastric cancer. The rearrangement uses TRBV11-3 and TRBJ1-2, with TRBD1 as a possible D gene (6 bases). This sample comprised peripheral blood, obtained from a patient treated with photon-based radiotherapy. DNA for the CDR3: TGTGCCAGCAGCTTCAATAGGACAGAGGGGTATGGCTACACCTTC. This codes for CASSFNRTEGYGYTF.